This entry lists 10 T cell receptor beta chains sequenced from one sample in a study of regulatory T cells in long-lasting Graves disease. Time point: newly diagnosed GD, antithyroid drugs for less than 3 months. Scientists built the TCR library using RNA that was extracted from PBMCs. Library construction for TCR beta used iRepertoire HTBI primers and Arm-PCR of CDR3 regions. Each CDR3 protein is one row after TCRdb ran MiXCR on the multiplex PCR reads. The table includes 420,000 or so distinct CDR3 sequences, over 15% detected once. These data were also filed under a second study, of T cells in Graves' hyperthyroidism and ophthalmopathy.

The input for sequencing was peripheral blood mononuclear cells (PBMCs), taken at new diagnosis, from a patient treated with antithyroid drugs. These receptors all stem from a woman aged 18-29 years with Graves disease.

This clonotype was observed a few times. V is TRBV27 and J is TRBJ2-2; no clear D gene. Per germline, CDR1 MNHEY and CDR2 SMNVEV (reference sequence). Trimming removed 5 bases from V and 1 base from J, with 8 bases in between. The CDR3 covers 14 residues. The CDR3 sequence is CASSLSMNTGELFF. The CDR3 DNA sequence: TGTGCCAGCAGTCTTTCTATGAACACCGGGGAGCTGTTTTTT.

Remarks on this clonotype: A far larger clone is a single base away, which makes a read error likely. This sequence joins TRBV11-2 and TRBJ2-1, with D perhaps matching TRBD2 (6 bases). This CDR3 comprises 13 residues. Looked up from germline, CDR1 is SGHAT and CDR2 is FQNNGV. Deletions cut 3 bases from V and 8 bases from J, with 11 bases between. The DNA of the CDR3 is TGTGCCAGCAGCTTTTCGGGGGACGATGAGCAGTTCTTC. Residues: CASSFSGDDEQFF.

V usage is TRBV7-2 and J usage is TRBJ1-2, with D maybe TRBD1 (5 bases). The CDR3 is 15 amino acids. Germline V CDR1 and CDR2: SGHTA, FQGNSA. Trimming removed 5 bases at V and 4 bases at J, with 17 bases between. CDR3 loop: CASSIRQSDVYGYTF. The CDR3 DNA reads TGTGCCAGCAGCATAAGACAGAGCGATGTCTATGGCTACACCTTC. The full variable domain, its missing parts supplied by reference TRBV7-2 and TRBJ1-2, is GAGVSQSPSNKVTEKGKDVELRCDPISGHTALYWYRQSLGQGLEFLIYFQGNSAPDKSGLPSDRFSAERTGGSVSTLTIQRTQQEDSAVYLCASSIRQSDVYGYTFGSGTRLTVV.

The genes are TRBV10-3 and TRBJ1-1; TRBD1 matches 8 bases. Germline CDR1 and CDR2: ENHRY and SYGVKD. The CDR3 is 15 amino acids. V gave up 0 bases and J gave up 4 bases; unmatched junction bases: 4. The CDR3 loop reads CAISESAGGFTEAFF. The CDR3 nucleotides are TGTGCCATCAGTGAGTCGGCAGGGGGCTTCACTGAAGCTTTCTTT.

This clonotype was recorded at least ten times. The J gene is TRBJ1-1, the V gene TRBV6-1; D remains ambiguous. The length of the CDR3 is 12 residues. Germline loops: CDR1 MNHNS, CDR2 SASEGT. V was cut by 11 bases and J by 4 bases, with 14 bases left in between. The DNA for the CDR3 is TGTGCCTGCTACGCGGGCGGCACTGAAGCTTTCTTT. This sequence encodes CACYAGGTEAFF.

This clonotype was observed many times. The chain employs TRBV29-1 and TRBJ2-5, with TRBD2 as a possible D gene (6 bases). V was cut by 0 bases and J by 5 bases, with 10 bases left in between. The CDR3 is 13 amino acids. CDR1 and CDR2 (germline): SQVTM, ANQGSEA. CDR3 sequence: CSVEDPGLETQYF. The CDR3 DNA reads TGCAGCGTTGAAGACCCGGGACTGGAGACCCAGTACTTC.

Here the CDR3 DNA reads TGTGCCAGCTCACCAATAGGCAGCAGGGGGCCCCAGTACTTC. Translation gives CASSPIGSRGPQYF. V is TRBV18 and J is TRBJ2-7; 8 bases agree with TRBD1. The trim removed 2 bases at V and 10 bases at J, leaving 10 bases unmatched. Germline V gene sequence: CDR1 KGHSH, CDR2 LQKENI. CDR3 size: 14 residues. Together with reference TRBV18 and TRBJ2-7, the CDR3 gives the full variable domain: NAGVMQNPRHLVRRRGQEARLRCSPMKGHSHVYWYRQLPEEGLKFMVYLQKENIIDESGMPKERFSAEFPKEGPSILRIQQVVRGDSAAYFCASSPIGSRGPQYFGPGTRLTVT.

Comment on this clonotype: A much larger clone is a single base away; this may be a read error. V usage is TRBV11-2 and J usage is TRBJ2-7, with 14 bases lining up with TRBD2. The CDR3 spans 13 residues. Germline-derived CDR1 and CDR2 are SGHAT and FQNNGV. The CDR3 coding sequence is TGTGCCAGCAGCTTGGGACTAGCGGGAGAGGAGCACTTC. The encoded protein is CASSLGLAGEEHF. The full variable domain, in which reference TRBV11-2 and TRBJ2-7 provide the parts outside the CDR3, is EAGVAQSPRYKIIEKRQSVAFWCNPISGHATLYWYQQILGQGPKLLIQFQNNGVVDDSQLPKDRFSAERLKGVDSTLKIQPAKLEDSAVYLCASSLGLAGEEHFGPGTRLTVT.

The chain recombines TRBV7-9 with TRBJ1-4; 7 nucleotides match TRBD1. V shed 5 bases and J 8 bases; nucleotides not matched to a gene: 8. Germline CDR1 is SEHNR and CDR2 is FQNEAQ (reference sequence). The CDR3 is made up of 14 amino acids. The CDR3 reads CASSQEGQREKLFF. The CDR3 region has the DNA TGTGCCAGCAGCCAGGAGGGACAGAGGGAAAAACTGTTTTTT.

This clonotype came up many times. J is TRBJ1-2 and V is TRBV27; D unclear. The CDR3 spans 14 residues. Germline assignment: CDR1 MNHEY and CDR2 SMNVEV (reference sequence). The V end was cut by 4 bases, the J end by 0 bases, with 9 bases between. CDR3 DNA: TGTGCCAGCAGTTCTGGAGCGGCTAACTATGGCTACACCTTC. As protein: CASSSGAANYGYTF.